The rows below give T cell receptor beta chains drawn from one sample of a study of cytomegalovirus exposure and HLA in healthy donors. Profiling relied on immunoSEQ multiplex PCR, and the TCRdb table lists in-frame clones only, not all of them. The sample has 65,000 to 95,000 clones, 75% seen once; the top ten hold roughly 12%. Sequencing was performed on PBMCs. Receptor source: a man in his sixties or seventies in good health and CMV-seronegative. CDR3s include the opening cysteine and the closing phenylalanine or tryptophan. The order of the fields is V gene, J gene, clone size, D gene, CDR3 protein, CDR3 DNA. A D gene is named only where the DNA matches it firmly. Expanded clones are given a class, and other clones once, few, many or no size at all.

TRBV18,TRBJ2-3,NA,TRBD2,CASSTLAGGVQDTQYF,TGTGCCAGCTCAACACTAGCGGGAGGGGTTCAAGATACGCAGTATTTT
TRBV6-6,TRBJ2-3,NA,TRBD1,CASSWDRARTDTQYF,TGTGCCAGCAGTTGGGACAGGGCCCGCACAGATACGCAGTATTTT
TRBV4-3,TRBJ1-3,few,TRBD1,CASGPGGSGNTIYF,TGCGCCAGCGGCCCAGGGGGGTCTGGAAACACCATATATTTT
TRBV6-5,TRBJ2-2,NA,NA,CASSSGRATGELFF,TGTGCCAGCAGTTCAGGCAGAGCCACCGGGGAGCTGTTTTTT
TRBV6-5,TRBJ1-1,few,NA,CASSSGLRGMNTEAFF,TGTGCCAGCAGTTCAGGGTTGAGGGGGATGAACACTGAAGCTTTCTTT
TRBV5-1,TRBJ2-7,NA,TRBD1,CASSLDLDRGIEQYF,TGCGCCAGCAGCTTGGATCTGGACAGGGGAATAGAGCAGTACTTC
TRBV9,TRBJ1-6,NA,NA,CASSVARDQGSSPLHF,TGTGCCAGCAGCGTAGCTAGAGACCAGGGCTCCTCACCCCTCCACTTT
TRBV7-9,TRBJ1-1,NA,TRBD1,CASSRQGDEAFF,TGTGCCAGCAGCCGACAGGGGGATGAAGCTTTCTTT
TRBV4-3,TRBJ2-2,NA,TRBD2,CASSQDFGGGATGELFF,TGCGCCAGCAGCCAAGATTTCGGCGGGGGGGCCACCGGGGAGCTGTTTTTT
TRBV7-2,TRBJ2-2,NA,TRBD2,CASTTPSSGTGELFF,TGTGCCAGCACCACCCCGTCTAGCGGGACCGGGGAGCTGTTTTTT
TRBV7-2,TRBJ2-5,few,TRBD1,CASSLGQGDQETQYF,TGTGCCAGCAGCTTAGGACAGGGGGACCAAGAGACCCAGTACTTC
TRBV19,TRBJ1-1,NA,TRBD1,CASSIGQGAITEAFF,TGTGCCAGTAGTATCGGGCAGGGGGCAATCACTGAAGCTTTCTTT
TRBV28,TRBJ2-5,NA,TRBD2,CASSAGGGARTQYF,TGTGCCAGCAGCGCGGGGGGTGGGGCGAGAACCCAGTACTTC
TRBV7-9,TRBJ1-6,NA,NA,CASSLLQQSNSPLHF,TGTGCCAGCAGCTTATTACAACAGTCCAATTCACCCCTCCACTTT
TRBV12-2,TRBJ1-5,NA,NA,CASRLALDRVFRRNQPQHF,TGTGCAAGTCGCTTAGCGCTGGACAGGGTGTTTCGACGCAATCAGCCCCAGCATTTT
TRBV4-1,TRBJ1-3,NA,NA,CASSQGSGVSGNTIYF,TGCGCCAGCAGCCAAGGATCAGGCGTCTCTGGAAACACCATATATTTT
TRBV6-6,TRBJ1-4,few,NA,CASSQATSNEKLFF,TGTGCCAGCAGCCAGGCTACCTCTAATGAAAAACTGTTTTTT
TRBV6-5,TRBJ1-4,NA,NA,CASSRARLNEKLFF,TGTGCCAGCAGTCGGGCCAGACTAAATGAAAAACTGTTTTTT
TRBV6-5,TRBJ1-2,NA,NA,CASSYSLQGNYGYTF,TGTGCCAGCAGTTACTCGCTACAGGGAAACTATGGCTACACCTTC
TRBV18,TRBJ2-3,NA,TRBD2,CASSPIRASGTDTQYF,TGTGCCAGCTCACCAATTCGGGCTAGCGGGACAGATACGCAGTATTTT
TRBV5-1,TRBJ2-5,NA,NA,CASSLSSDPPRHF,TGCGCCAGCAGCTTGAGTAGCGACCCCCCCCGCCACTTC
TRBV29-1,TRBJ2-3,NA,NA,CSVDRLAGGTDTQYF,TGCAGCGTTGATAGGCTAGCAGGAGGCACAGATACGCAGTATTTT
TRBV4-3,TRBJ2-5,NA,TRBD1,CASSLGQGAYETQYF,TGCGCCAGCAGCCTAGGACAGGGGGCTTATGAGACCCAGTACTTC
TRBV7-2,TRBJ1-2,NA,NA,CASSLDRSLNYGYTF,TGTGCCAGCAGCCTCGACAGGTCTCTAAACTATGGCTACACCTTC
TRBV5-1,TRBJ1-1,NA,NA,CASSIGRENTEAFF,TGCGCCAGCAGCATTGGACGGGAAAACACTGAAGCTTTCTTT
TRBV5-1,TRBJ2-2,few,TRBD2,CASSSNPGLAAGELFF,TGCGCCAGCAGCTCTAATCCGGGACTAGCGGCCGGGGAGCTGTTTTTT
TRBV5-1,TRBJ2-3,NA,TRBD2,CASSRGTSGGVTDTQYF,TGCGCCAGCAGCAGGGGAACTAGCGGGGGGGTCACAGATACGCAGTATTTT
TRBV5-4,TRBJ1-4,few,TRBD1,CASSKGGAGEKLFF,TGTGCCAGCAGCAAAGGGGGCGCAGGCGAAAAACTGTTTTTT
TRBV14,TRBJ2-7,NA,NA,CASSLETGEQYF,TGTGCCAGCAGCCTAGAGACTGGCGAGCAGTACTTC
TRBV4-1,TRBJ1-2,NA,NA,CASSQPRNRGYTF,TGCGCCAGCAGCCAGCCAAGGAACAGAGGCTACACCTTC
TRBV7-9,TRBJ1-3,NA,NA,CASSQDPRVGIAGTIYF,TGCGCCAGCAGCCAAGATCCCAGGGTTGGGATAGCGGGCACCATATATTTT
TRBV6-4,TRBJ2-1,once,NA,CASSRVGGDNEQFF,TGTGCCAGCAGTAGGGTAGGAGGGGACAATGAGCAGTTCTTC
TRBV10-1,TRBJ1-2,NA,NA,CASSESANYGYTF,TGCGCCAGCAGTGAGTCAGCGAACTATGGCTACACCTTC
TRBV29-1,TRBJ2-7,NA,TRBD1,CSGRQGSYEQYF,TGCAGCGGTAGACAGGGCTCCTACGAGCAGTACTTC
TRBV2,TRBJ1-3,NA,NA,CASRQGSGNTIYF,TGTGCCAGCAGACAGGGATCTGGAAACACCATATATTTT
TRBV6-6,TRBJ2-5,NA,TRBD2,CASRTSGRIETQYF,TGTGCCAGTCGGACTAGCGGGAGGATAGAGACCCAGTACTTC
TRBV7-2,TRBJ1-4,NA,NA,CASSGYDKSEKLFF,TGTGCCAGCAGCGGATATGACAAATCTGAAAAACTGTTTTTT
TRBV7-6,TRBJ2-1,once,TRBD2,CASSTSGGAGNEQFF,TGTGCCAGCAGCACTAGCGGGGGGGCTGGCAATGAGCAGTTCTTC
TRBV4-3,TRBJ1-3,few,TRBD1,CASSQDGGTGGSTIYF,TGCGCCAGCAGCCAAGATGGGGGGACAGGGGGGTCTACCATATATTTT
TRBV19,TRBJ1-6,once,NA,CASSIEGARSPLHF,TGTGCCAGTAGTATAGAAGGGGCGCGGTCACCCCTCCACTTT
TRBV18,TRBJ2-5,NA,TRBD1,CASSPQGAQETQYF,TGTGCCAGCTCACCTCAGGGGGCCCAAGAGACCCAGTACTTC
TRBV14,TRBJ2-2,NA,NA,CASSQLWSGGELFF,TGTGCCAGCAGCCAACTCTGGTCGGGCGGGGAGCTGTTTTTT
TRBV10-3,TRBJ2-1,NA,NA,CATASEIYNEQFF,TGTGCCACAGCTAGCGAGATCTACAATGAGCAGTTCTTC
TRBV5-4,TRBJ2-1,NA,NA,CASSLVSTPSYNEQFF,TGTGCCAGCAGCCTCGTCAGTACCCCCTCTTACAATGAGCAGTTCTTC
TRBV6-6,TRBJ1-1,NA,NA,CASRPGQPRRTEAFF,TGTGCCAGCAGACCCGGACAGCCCAGGAGGACTGAAGCTTTCTTT
TRBV4-3,TRBJ1-6,NA,NA,CASSQRGVSGSSPLHF,TGCGCCAGCAGCCAACGGGGGGTTTCTGGCTCTTCACCCCTCCACTTT
TRBV12-1,TRBJ2-5,NA,NA,CASSPRSQGSRETQYF,TGTGCCAGCAGCCCCCGTTCCCAGGGGAGCAGGGAGACCCAGTACTTC
TRBV27,TRBJ2-3,NA,NA,CASRLGVTDTQYF,TGTGCCAGCCGCTTAGGGGTTACAGATACGCAGTATTTT
TRBV19,TRBJ2-3,NA,NA,CASSIMYTDTQYF,TGTGCCAGTAGTATAATGTACACAGATACGCAGTATTTT
TRBV6-6,TRBJ2-7,NA,TRBD1,CASSYVRGGKDEQYF,TGTGCCAGCAGTTATGTACGAGGGGGCAAAGACGAGCAGTACTTC
TRBV30,TRBJ1-5,NA,NA,CAWSVYNGQRQPQHF,TGTGCCTGGAGTGTTTATAACGGCCAGCGTCAGCCCCAGCATTTT